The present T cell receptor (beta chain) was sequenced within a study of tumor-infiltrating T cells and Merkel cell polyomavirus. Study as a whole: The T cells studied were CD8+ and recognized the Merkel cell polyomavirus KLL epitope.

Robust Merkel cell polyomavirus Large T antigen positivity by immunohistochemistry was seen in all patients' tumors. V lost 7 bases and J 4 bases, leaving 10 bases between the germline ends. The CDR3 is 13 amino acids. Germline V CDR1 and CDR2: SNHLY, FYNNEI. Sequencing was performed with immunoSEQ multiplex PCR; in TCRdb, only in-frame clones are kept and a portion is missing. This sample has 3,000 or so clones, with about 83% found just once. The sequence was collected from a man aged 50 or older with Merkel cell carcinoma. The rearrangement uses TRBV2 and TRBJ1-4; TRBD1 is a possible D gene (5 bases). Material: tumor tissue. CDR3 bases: TGTGCCAGCAAGGACAATAATAATGAAAAACTGTTTTTT. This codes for CASKDNNNEKLFF.